The 8 T cell receptor beta chains given below trace back to one sample, sequenced in a study of blood T cell repertoires in COVID-19. Produced via immunoSEQ multiplex PCR; TCRdb's table is partial and in-frame only. The sample shows about 140,000 clones, around three quarters of them seen only once. Sequenced material: peripheral blood. These receptor sequences come from a man aged 60 to 75 with acute or convalescent COVID-19.

Concerning this clone: This same CDR3 is encoded by further DNA sequences in the sample. The rearrangement joins TRBV28 to TRBJ1-2; no clear D gene. The CDR3 has 11 amino acids. V was pared by 4 bases and J by 4 bases, with 4 bases between. Germline V CDR1 and CDR2: MDHEN, SYDVKM. Here the CDR3 reads CASSSRYGYTF. In DNA form, the CDR3 reads TGTGCCAGCAGTTCCCGCTATGGCTACACCTTC.

This clone showed up just a few times. The chain recombines TRBV6-5 with TRBJ1-5, with TRBD1 matching over 9 bases. The CDR3 has 13 residues. V dropped 5 bases and J dropped 7; count of bases not matched to a gene: 3. The V gene's germline CDR1 is MNHEY and CDR2 SVGAGI. CDR3 sequence (DNA): TGTGCCAGCAGTATGACAGGGGGACAGCCCCAGCATTTT. It encodes CASSMTGGQPQHF.

The V call is TRBV28, the J call TRBJ1-4; possibly TRBD1 for D (6 bases). The CDR3 has 14 residues. Germline V gives CDR1 MDHEN, CDR2 SYDVKM. Trimming took off 7 bases at V and 7 bases at J, with 16 bases between the two ends. In DNA form, the CDR3 reads TGTGCCAGCATTCAAAGGGGGGGGAGTGAAAAACTGTTTTTT. Translation gives CASIQRGGSEKLFF.

V is TRBV10-3 and J is TRBJ2-5; maybe TRBD2 (7 bases). The CDR3 runs to 13 residues. V was trimmed by 6 bases and J by 5 bases, leaving 13 bases between them. The V gene's germline CDR1 is ENHRY and CDR2 SYGVKD. The CDR3 DNA reads as TGTGCCATCAGGCCAGGGGAGGGGGAGACCCAGTACTTC. Translation gives CAIRPGEGETQYF.

V is TRBV28 and J is TRBJ1-2, with D possibly TRBD1 on 6 matching bases. V shed 2 bases and J shed 4 bases, with 14 bases lying between them. Germline CDR1 and CDR2: MDHEN and SYDVKM. The CDR3 has 15 amino acids. CDR3 sequence reads: CASSLGGPRGYGYTF. In DNA form, the CDR3 reads TGTGCCAGCAGTTTAGGGGGCCCTAGGGGCTATGGCTACACCTTC.

This chain connects TRBV28 to TRBJ1-1, with a weak D call TRBD1 (5 bases). From germline, CDR1 is MDHEN and CDR2 SYDVKM. Trimming took 7 bases from V and 3 from J, leaving 9 bases between them. CDR3 length: 12 residues. The CDR3 protein is CASNKGYTEAFF. The DNA for the CDR3 is TGTGCCAGCAACAAGGGGTACACTGAAGCTTTCTTT.

The chain is built from TRBV7-9 and TRBJ1-1; maybe TRBD1 (6 bases). CDR1 and CDR2 (germline): SEHNR, FQNEAQ (reference sequence). Trimming pared 5 bases from V and 4 bases from J, leaving 14 bases between. CDR3 length: 14 amino acids. The CDR3 DNA reads as TGTGCCAGCAGCCCGACTACAGGGTTCACTGAAGCTTTCTTT. As protein: CASSPTTGFTEAFF. Together with reference TRBV7-9 and TRBJ1-1, the CDR3 gives the full variable domain: DTGVSQNPRHKITKRGQNVTFRCDPISEHNRLYWYRQTLGQGPEFLTYFQNEAQLEKSRLLSDRFSAERPKGSFSTLEIQRTEQGDSAMYLCASSPTTGFTEAFFGQGTRLTVV.

This chain uses TRBV4-1 with TRBJ2-2, with 7 bases identical to TRBD2. Germline CDR1 and CDR2: MGHRA and YSYEKL. V lost 0 bases to trimming and J lost 0 bases; unmatched junction nucleotides: 1. The CDR3 is made up of 16 amino acids. The CDR3 nucleotides are TGCGCCAGCAGCCAAGAGGCGGGGGCGAACACCGGGGAGCTGTTTTTT. The encoded protein is CASSQEAGANTGELFF.